The entry below describes one T cell receptor beta chain. In the original workflow: Estimated nucleated cell counts came from reference gene primer amplification. Generated by immunoSEQ multiplex PCR, the TCRdb table keeps only in-frame clones and is missing some. That table supplies the V and J calls and clone size; D and trimming were determined from the DNA. The sample lists over 100,000 clones; approximately 88% were seen once. The data derive from a study of blood T cell repertoires in COVID-19. About the study: The origin of the acute and convalescent COVID-19 samples was the United States, Italy and Spain. Sources were T cells, B-cell-depleted T cells, or PBMCs; the material itself was cDNA or gDNA.

CDR1 and CDR2 from the germline V gene are SNHLY and FYNNEI. CDR3 size: 14 residues. Trimming cost V 8 bases and J 2 bases, with 14 bases left between them. The source is a man between 45 and 60 years old with acute or convalescent COVID-19. The chain has TRBV2 and TRBJ2-3; weak D call: TRBD2 (6 bases). Sequencing was done on a sample of peripheral blood. Here the CDR3 DNA reads TGTGCCAGCCGGGACTGGGGGTACACAGATACGCAGTATTTT. Its translation is CASRDWGYTDTQYF.